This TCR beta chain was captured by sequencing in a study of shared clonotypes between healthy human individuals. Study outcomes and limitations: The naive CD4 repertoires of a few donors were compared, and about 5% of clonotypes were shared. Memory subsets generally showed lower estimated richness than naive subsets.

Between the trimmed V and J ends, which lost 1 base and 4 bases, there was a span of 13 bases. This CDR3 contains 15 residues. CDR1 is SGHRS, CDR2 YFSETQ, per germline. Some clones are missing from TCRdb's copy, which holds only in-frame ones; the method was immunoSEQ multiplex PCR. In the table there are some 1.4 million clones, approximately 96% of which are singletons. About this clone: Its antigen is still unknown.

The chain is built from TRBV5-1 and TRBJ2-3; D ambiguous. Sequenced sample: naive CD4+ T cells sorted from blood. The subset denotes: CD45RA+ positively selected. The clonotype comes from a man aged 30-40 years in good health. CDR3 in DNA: TGCGCCAGCAGCTTGTCGAACATTATGTCAGATACGCAGTATTTT. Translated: CASSLSNIMSDTQYF.